These 7 T cell receptor beta chains share one sample of origin, sequenced in a study of cytomegalovirus exposure and HLA in healthy donors. The primer mix had 60 Vbeta and 13 Jbeta primers. The data were produced by immunoSEQ multiplex PCR, yet TCRdb's version contains in-frame clones alone and is incomplete. The sample consists of about 200,000 clones, roughly four fifths of them appearing once. The sequenced sample was PBMCs. These receptors all stem from a young man in good health and CMV-seronegative.

This chain connects TRBV4-1 to TRBJ2-7; 7 bases are a match to TRBD1. CDR3 length: 15 residues. Germline V gene data show CDR1 as MGHRA and CDR2 as YSYEKL. V lost 4 bases, J lost 4 bases, and 10 bases stayed unmatched. The CDR3 DNA is TGCGCCAGCAGCCGACGACAGGGAAGGGGATACGAGCAGTACTTC. Protein product: CASSRRQGRGYEQYF.

V gene TRBV9 combines with J gene TRBJ2-7, with 7 bases matching TRBD1. Trimming removed 0 bases from V and 2 bases from J; junction bases left unmatched: 2. Germline CDR1 is SGDLS and CDR2 is YYNGEE. The CDR3 is 14 residues long. CDR3 sequence (DNA): TGTGCCAGCAGCGTAGGACAGGGCCCCTACGAGCAGTACTTC. Protein product: CASSVGQGPYEQYF.

V and J are TRBV7-9 and TRBJ1-1, with TRBD1 matching 8 bases. The junction had 9 bases not matched to a gene; V was cut back by 4 bases and J by 5 bases. CDR1 is SEHNR and CDR2 is FQNEAQ in the germline V gene (reference sequence). The CDR3 is 15 residues long. CDR3 in amino acids: CASSSQGGFKTEAFF. The CDR3 DNA follows: TGTGCCAGCAGCTCACAGGGGGGGTTTAAGACTGAAGCTTTCTTT. The entire variable domain, with the rest obtained from reference TRBV7-9 and TRBJ1-1, is as follows: DTGVSQNPRHKITKRGQNVTFRCDPISEHNRLYWYRQTLGQGPEFLTYFQNEAQLEKSRLLSDRFSAERPKGSFSTLEIQRTEQGDSAMYLCASSSQGGFKTEAFFGQGTRLTVV.

This clone appeared a few times. The chain combines TRBV7-3 with TRBJ2-5, with D possibly being TRBD2 (5 bases). Trimming removed 9 bases from V and 4 bases from J, with 15 bases in between. CDR1 SGHTA and CDR2 FQGTGA come from the germline V gene. This CDR3 has 13 residues. CDR3 DNA: TGTGCCAGTTCACGAGGGCGGGCAGAGACCCAGTACTTC. It codes for CASSRGRAETQYF.

The gene calls are TRBV5-1 and TRBJ1-4; TRBD1 agrees at 9 bases. The germline V gene encodes CDR1 SGHRS and CDR2 YFSETQ. This CDR3 is 15 amino acids long. Germline trimming cut 2 bases from V and 3 bases from J; bases unmatched to any gene: 2. The CDR3 sequence is CASSLGTGPNEKLFF. As DNA, the CDR3 is TGCGCCAGCAGCTTAGGGACAGGGCCTAATGAAAAACTGTTTTTT.

The chain couples TRBV6-5 to TRBJ1-2; D gene unclear. Deletions cut 5 bases from V and 1 base from J, with 8 bases between. The CDR3 is 13 amino acids. Germline CDR1 and CDR2: MNHEY and SVGAGI. CDR3 nucleotide sequence: TGTGCCAGCAGTCTAACAGATAACTATGGCTACACCTTC. It codes for CASSLTDNYGYTF.

The chain carries TRBV11-2 and TRBJ1-5; no clear D. V lost 0 bases to trimming and J lost 6 bases, with 3 bases between them. The CDR3 has 12 amino acids. CDR1 and CDR2 from the germline V gene are SGHAT and FQNNGV. The CDR3 loop is CASSLDRQPQHF. The CDR3 nucleotides are TGTGCCAGCAGCTTAGATCGTCAGCCCCAGCATTTT.